The entry below gives a single TCR beta chain sequence along with its context. The data are from a study of blood T cell repertoires in COVID-19. Study context: Both acute and convalescent COVID-19 samples were obtained from the United States, Italy and Spain.

The assay was immunoSEQ multiplex PCR, and TCRdb's table has in-frame clones only and misses some. The sample carries 200,000 to 250,000 clones, 86% recorded once. The CDR3 has 19 amino acids. Losses at the gene ends were 5 bases for V and 0 bases for J; bases not matched to a gene: 15. Germline values: CDR1 KGHDR, CDR2 SFDVKD. This chain connects TRBV24-1 to TRBJ2-1, with 7 positions matching TRBD2. The sample comprised peripheral blood. This clonotype was sampled from a woman aged 50 to 60 with acute or convalescent COVID-19. For the CDR3, the DNA is TGTGCCACCAGTGCCGTTTTGGGAACTAGCGAAAGCTCCTACAATGAGCAGTTCTTC. It encodes CATSAVLGTSESSYNEQFF.